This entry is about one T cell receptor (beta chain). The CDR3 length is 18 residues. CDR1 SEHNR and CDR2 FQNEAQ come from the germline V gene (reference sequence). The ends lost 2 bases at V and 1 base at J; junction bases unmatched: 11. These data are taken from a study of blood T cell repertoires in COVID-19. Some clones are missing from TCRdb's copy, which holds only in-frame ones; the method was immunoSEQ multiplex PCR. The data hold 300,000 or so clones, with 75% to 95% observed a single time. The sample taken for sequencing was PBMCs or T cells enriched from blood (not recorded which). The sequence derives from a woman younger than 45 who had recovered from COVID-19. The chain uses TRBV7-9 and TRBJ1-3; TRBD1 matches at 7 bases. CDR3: CASSLPFSPTGSGNTIYF. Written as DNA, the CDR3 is TGTGCCAGCAGCTTACCTTTTTCCCCGACAGGGTCTGGAAACACCATATATTTT.